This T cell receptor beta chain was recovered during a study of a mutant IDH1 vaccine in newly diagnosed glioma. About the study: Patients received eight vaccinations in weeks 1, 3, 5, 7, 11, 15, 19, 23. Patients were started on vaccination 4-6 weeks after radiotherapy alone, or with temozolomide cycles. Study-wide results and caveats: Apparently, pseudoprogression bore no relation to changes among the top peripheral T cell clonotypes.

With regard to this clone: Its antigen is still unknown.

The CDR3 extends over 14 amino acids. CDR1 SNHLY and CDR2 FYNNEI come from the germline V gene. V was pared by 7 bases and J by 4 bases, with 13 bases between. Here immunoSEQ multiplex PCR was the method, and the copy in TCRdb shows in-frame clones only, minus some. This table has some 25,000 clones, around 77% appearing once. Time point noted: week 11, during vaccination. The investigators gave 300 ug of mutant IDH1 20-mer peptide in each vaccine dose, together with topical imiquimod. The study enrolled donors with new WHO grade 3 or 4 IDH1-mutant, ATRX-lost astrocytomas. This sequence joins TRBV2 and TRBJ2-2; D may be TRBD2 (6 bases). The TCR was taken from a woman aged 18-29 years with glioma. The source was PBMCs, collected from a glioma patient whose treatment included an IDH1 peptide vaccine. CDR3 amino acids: CASKGGAATGELFF. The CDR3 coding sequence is TGTGCCAGCAAGGGCGGGGCGGCCACCGGGGAGCTGTTTTTT.